In this sample, the clone carrying this T cell receptor beta chain turned up a few times. The antigen is not known. Time point noted: newly diagnosed GD, antithyroid drugs for less than 3 months. Researchers made the TCR library from RNA that was extracted from PBMCs. Trimming shortened V by 4 bases and J by 9 bases, and 13 bases separated the two germline ends. The CDR3 is made up of 13 amino acids. Germline V gene lookup returns CDR1 MNHEY and CDR2 SVGEGT. Sequencing libraries for TCR beta were prepared with iRepertoire HTBI primers and Arm-PCR of CDR3 regions. TCRdb used MiXCR to reprocess the multiplex PCR reads, holding one entry per CDR3 protein. The sample gives under 700,000 distinct CDR3 sequences, 15% to 20% of which show up once; around a quarter is in the top ten. The sample originates from a study of regulatory T cells in long-lasting Graves disease. Study conclusions and caveats: Persistent disease exhibited a predilection for TRBV28, TRBJ1-2 and TRBJ2-5.

This same sample was also part of a study on T cells in Graves' hyperthyroidism and ophthalmopathy.

This sequence joins TRBV6-2 or TRBV6-3 and TRBJ2-1, with a weak D call TRBD1 (6 bases). The source of this sequence is a woman aged 35-65 years with Graves disease. The source was peripheral blood mononuclear cells (PBMCs), collected at new diagnosis, from a patient treated with antithyroid drugs. This chain's CDR3 is CASSSQRRGEQFF. In DNA form, the CDR3 reads TGTGCCAGCAGTTCCCAGCGCAGGGGTGAGCAGTTCTTC.